The clone carrying this T cell receptor (beta chain) was counted a few times. Its antigen remains unknown. This record comes from a study of beta chain features in type 1 diabetes. Findings and caveats of the study: Any HLA-type effect on TCRB rearrangement remained unresolved here. There was a moderate but significant shortening of TCRB CDR3s in all four CD4+ subsets of Type 1 diabetes patients.

Trimming removed 4 bases at V and 10 bases at J, with 14 bases between. The germline CDR1 and CDR2 sequences are SGHTS and YDEGEE. The CDR3 extends over 13 amino acids. All of the isolated RNA was reverse transcribed, so expressed TCRB transcripts were sequenced. Average reads for naive, central memory and regulatory T cell samples were roughly 3.5 million. Method: immunoSEQ multiplex PCR; TCRdb's copy keeps in-frame clones and lacks some. The sample holds under 950,000 clones, under 20% seen once. The gene calls are TRBV5-8 and TRBJ2-2; D gene uncertain. Sequences were obtained from naive CD4+ T cells from blood. The receptor was isolated from a young woman in good health. CDR3 DNA: TGTGCCAGCAGCCCCGTTAGGTTGGAGGAGCTGTTTTTT. Translated: CASSPVRLEELFF.